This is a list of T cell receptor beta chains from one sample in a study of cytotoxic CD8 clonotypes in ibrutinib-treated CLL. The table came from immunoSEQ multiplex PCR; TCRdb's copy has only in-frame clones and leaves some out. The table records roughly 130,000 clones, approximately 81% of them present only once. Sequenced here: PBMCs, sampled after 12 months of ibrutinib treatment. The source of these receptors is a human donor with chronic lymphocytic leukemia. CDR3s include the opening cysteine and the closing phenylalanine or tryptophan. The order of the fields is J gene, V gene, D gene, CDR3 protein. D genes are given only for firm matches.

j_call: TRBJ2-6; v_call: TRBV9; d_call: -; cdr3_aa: CASSGTDGANVLTF
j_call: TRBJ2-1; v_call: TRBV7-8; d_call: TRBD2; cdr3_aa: CTSGINQDEQFF
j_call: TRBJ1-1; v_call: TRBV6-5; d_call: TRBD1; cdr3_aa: CASIKDRGRTEAFF
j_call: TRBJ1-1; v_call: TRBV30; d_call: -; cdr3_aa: CAYIDRRKNTEAFF
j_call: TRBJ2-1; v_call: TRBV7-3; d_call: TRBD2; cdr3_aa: CASSLRTSGGYNEQFF
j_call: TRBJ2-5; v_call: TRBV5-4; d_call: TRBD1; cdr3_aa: CASSPGGRYQETQYF
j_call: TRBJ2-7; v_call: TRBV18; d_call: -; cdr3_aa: CASSPDSTYEQYF
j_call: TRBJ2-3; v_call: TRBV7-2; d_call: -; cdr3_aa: CASSLVGAGTDTQYF
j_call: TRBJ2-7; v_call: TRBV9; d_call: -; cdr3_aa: CASSVGLGDYEQYF
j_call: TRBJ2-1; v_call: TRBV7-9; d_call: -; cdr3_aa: CASSFGSDEQFF
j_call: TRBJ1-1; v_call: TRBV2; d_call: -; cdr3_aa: CASSEEGSTEAFF
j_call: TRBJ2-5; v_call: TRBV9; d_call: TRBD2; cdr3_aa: CASSVGLRKETQYF
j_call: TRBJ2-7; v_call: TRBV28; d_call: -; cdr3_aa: CASSLEGETYEQYF
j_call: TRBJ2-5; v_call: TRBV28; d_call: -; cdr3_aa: CASSPAVAAYGETQYF
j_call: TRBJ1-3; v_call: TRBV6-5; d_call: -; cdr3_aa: CASSYSPRSGNTIYF
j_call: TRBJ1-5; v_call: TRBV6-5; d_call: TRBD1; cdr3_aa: CAIGTAKFNQPQHF
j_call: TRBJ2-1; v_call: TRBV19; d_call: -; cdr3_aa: CASSIGRRSSYNEQFF
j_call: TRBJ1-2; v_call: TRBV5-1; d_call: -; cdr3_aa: CASSLSAGADYGYTF
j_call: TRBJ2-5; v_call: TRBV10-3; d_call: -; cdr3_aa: CAIGGAQETQYF
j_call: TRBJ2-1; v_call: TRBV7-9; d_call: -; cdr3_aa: CASLESNEQFF
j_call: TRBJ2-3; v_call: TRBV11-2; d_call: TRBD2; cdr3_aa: CASSLDVGLEDTQYF
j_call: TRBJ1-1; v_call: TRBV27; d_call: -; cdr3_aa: CASSVSRLRNTEAFF